The 2 T cell receptor beta chains below were found in one sample sequenced in a study of T-cell reconstitution after alpha-beta-depleted transplantation in children. A library of TCRbeta sequences, prepared with unique molecular identifiers, was generated. TCRdb independently ran MiXCR on the PCR reads; one entry per CDR3 protein. Of hundreds of thousands of distinct CDR3 sequences listed, around 15% are singletons. Sequenced material: PBMCs, mostly from graft donor cells, taken 360 days after TCRalphabeta/CD19-depleted stem cell transplant. Receptor source: a boy in the first two years of life who had a stem cell transplant for Wiskott-Aldrich syndrome, so the T cells may come from the graft donor.

The CDR3 nucleotides are TGCAGTGCTAGAACGCCGGTAACTTTTTACGAGCAGTACTTC. This sequence encodes CSARTPVTFYEQYF. The rearrangement joins TRBV20-1 to TRBJ2-7; D call uncertain. CDR1 DFQATT and CDR2 SNEGSKA come from the germline V gene (reference sequence). The CDR3 runs 14 residues. V was cut by 2 bases and J by 4 bases, with 15 bases left in between.

V gene TRBV2 combines with J gene TRBJ2-3; D is uncertain. The CDR3 sequence is 12 residues long. The V and J ends lost 4 bases and 1 base respectively, with 3 bases between them. Germline-derived CDR1 and CDR2 are SNHLY and FYNNEI. CDR3 in amino acids: CASSVRTDTQYF. The CDR3 bases are TGTGCCAGCAGTGTTCGCACAGATACGCAGTATTTT.